This entry lists 25 T cell receptor beta chains sequenced from one sample in a study of blood T cell repertoires in COVID-19. Libraries were prepared by immunoSEQ multiplex PCR; TCRdb keeps only in-frame clonotypes and omits some of them. The sample yields some 240,000 clones, around 86% seen once. Source material: peripheral blood. The receptors originated from a woman aged 60 to 75 with active or convalescent COVID-19.

The chain employs TRBV5-4 and TRBJ2-5; a weak D match, TRBD1 (7 bases). CDR3 length equals 16 residues. V was clipped by 1 base and J by 5 bases, with 18 bases between them. CDR1 is SGHNT, CDR2 YYREEE, per germline (reference sequence). This CDR3 is CASSLKVARGVETQYF. CDR3 in DNA: TGTGCCAGCAGCTTGAAGGTTGCCAGGGGGGTGGAGACCCAGTACTTC. Combining the CDR3 with reference TRBV5-4 and TRBJ2-5 gives the whole variable domain ETGVTQSPTHLIKTRGQQVTLRCSSQSGHNTVSWYQQALGQGPQFIFQYYREEENGRGNFPPRFSGLQFPNYSSELNVNALELDDSALYLCASSLKVARGVETQYFGPGTRLLVL.

This clone has just a few counts. The rearrangement uses TRBV5-8 and TRBJ2-7; the D gene is possibly TRBD1 (5 bases). The CDR3 is 13 residues long. Germline V CDR1 and CDR2: SGHTS, YDEGEE. V was pared by 4 bases and J by 4 bases, with 12 bases between. The CDR3 reads CASSPLTDYEQYF. The CDR3 DNA is TGTGCCAGCAGCCCACTGACAGATTACGAGCAGTACTTC. The whole variable domain, filled in from reference TRBV5-8 and TRBJ2-7, reads EAGVTQSPTHLIKTRGQQATLRCSPISGHTSVYWYQQALGLGLQFLLWYDEGEERNRGNFPPRFSGRQFPNYSSELNVNALELEDSALYLCASSPLTDYEQYFGPGTRLTVT.

This clone was observed at least ten times. V and J are TRBV5-1 and TRBJ1-1; 7 positions match TRBD1. This CDR3 spans 17 amino acids. CDR1 and CDR2 from the germline V gene are SGHRS and YFSETQ. Germline trimming cut 0 bases from V and 1 base from J; bases unmatched to any gene: 9. The CDR3 bases are TGCGCCAGCAGCTTGGTCGGGACAGCCACGGGGAACACTGAAGCTTTCTTT. It is translated as CASSLVGTATGNTEAFF. The whole variable domain, filled in from reference TRBV5-1 and TRBJ1-1, reads KAGVTQTPRYLIKTRGQQVTLSCSPISGHRSVSWYQQTPGQGLQFLFEYFSETQRNKGNFPGRFSGRQFSNSRSEMNVSTLELGDSALYLCASSLVGTATGNTEAFFGQGTRLTVV.

This chain links TRBV19 with TRBJ1-5, with D hard to call. The CDR3 consists of 17 residues. Per germline, CDR1 LNHDA and CDR2 SQIVND (reference sequence). V lost 7 bases, J lost 0 bases, and 19 bases lay in between. As DNA, the CDR3 is TGTGCCAGTATCGGGGAGTGGGCAGGTCTTAGCAATCAGCCCCAGCATTTT. Translated: CASIGEWAGLSNQPQHF.

This clone was detected a few times. This rearrangement joins TRBV27 to TRBJ2-7; 7 bases align to TRBD1. V gave up 4 bases and J gave up 1 base; unmatched junction bases: 13. Looked up from germline, CDR1 is MNHEY and CDR2 is SMNVEV (reference sequence). CDR3 length: 17 amino acids. The DNA for the CDR3 is TGTGCCAGCAGTTCTACCCAGGGGACAGTGGGATCCTACGAGCAGTACTTC. This sequence encodes CASSSTQGTVGSYEQYF.

The gene calls are TRBV28 and TRBJ1-6; TRBD1 aligns across 7 bases. CDR3 size: 13 residues. Germline-derived CDR1 and CDR2 are MDHEN and SYDVKM. Germline trimming cut 6 bases from V and 9 bases from J; bases unmatched to any gene: 5. The CDR3 DNA reads TGTGCCAGCAGGCCTGACAGGGTTTCACCCCTCCACTTT. Residues: CASRPDRVSPLHF.

This chain joins TRBV10-3 and TRBJ2-1; 14 nucleotides align to TRBD2. The CDR3 has 15 amino acids. From germline, CDR1 is ENHRY and CDR2 SYGVKD. V was pared by 6 bases and J by 8 bases, with 6 bases of the junction left unmatched. This chain's CDR3 is CAISLTSGGGYEQFF. As DNA, the CDR3 is TGTGCCATCAGCTTGACTAGCGGGGGGGGGTATGAGCAGTTCTTC.

The chain uses TRBV19 and TRBJ1-2; 7 bases fit TRBD1. The CDR3 length is 14 residues. Germline trimming cut 6 bases from V and 3 bases from J; bases unmatched to any gene: 7. The germline CDR1 and CDR2 sequences are LNHDA and SQIVND (reference sequence). CDR3 sequence reads: CASRDRNDDYGYTF. CDR3 coding DNA: TGTGCCAGTAGGGACAGGAACGACGACTATGGCTACACCTTC.

The chain combines TRBV27 with TRBJ2-1; D perhaps matches TRBD1 (5 bases). The germline V gene encodes CDR1 MNHEY and CDR2 SMNVEV (reference sequence). The CDR3 is 13 amino acids. V was shortened by 3 bases and J by 9 bases, with 12 bases between the two germline ends. DNA of the CDR3: TGTGCCAGCAGTTTCCGCAGGGTTAGTGAGCAGTTCTTC. Translating it yields CASSFRRVSEQFF.

This chain links TRBV21-1 with TRBJ2-7; the D call TRBD1 from the table was never checked on the DNA. TRBV21-1 is described as a pseudogene. The CDR3 has 11 amino acids. DNA for the CDR3: TGTGCCAGCACCCAAACCTACGAGCAGTACTTC. This gives the protein CASTQTYEQYF.

On this clone itself: The sample holds other DNA sequences that translate to the same CDR3. CDR3 sequence: CASSPGTSTDTQYF. The CDR3 DNA follows: TGCGCCAGCAGCCCAGGGACTAGCACAGATACGCAGTATTTT. The chain carries TRBV5-1 and TRBJ2-3; weak D call: TRBD2 (6 bases). CDR1 is SGHRS and CDR2 is YFSETQ in the germline V gene. The CDR3 covers 14 residues. V was clipped by 4 bases and J by 0 bases, with 9 bases between them.

This clone was detected only a few times. This rearrangement joins TRBV3-1 (or the pseudogene TRBV3-2) to TRBJ2-2; TRBD1 agrees at 9 bases. Germline V gives CDR1 LGHDT, CDR2 YNNKEL (reference sequence). V was pared by 1 base and J by 8 bases, with 11 bases of the junction left unmatched. This CDR3 region has 17 residues. The CDR3 DNA sequence: TGTGCCAGCAGCCAAGCTTTCGGACAGGGGAGGGGAGGGGAGCTGTTTTTT. Amino acid sequence: CASSQAFGQGRGGELFF.

V gene TRBV7-3 combines with J gene TRBJ1-2; 9 nucleotides line up with TRBD1. Trimming cost V 0 bases and J 6 bases; bases outside gene matches: 5. The CDR3 is 15 residues long. Germline loops: CDR1 SGHTA, CDR2 FQGTGA. CDR3 bases: TGTGCCAGCAGCTTAACTGGACAGGGGAGAGATGGCTACACCTTC. Translating it yields CASSLTGQGRDGYTF. The variable domain in full, with the rest retrieved from reference TRBV7-3 and TRBJ1-2, is GAGVSQTPSNKVTEKGKYVELRCDPISGHTALYWYRQSLGQGPEFLIYFQGTGAADDSGLPNDRFFAVRPEGSVSTLKIQRTERGDSAVYLCASSLTGQGRDGYTFGSGTRLTVV.

The CDR3 loop reads CASSFGPNTEAFF. The CDR3 DNA is TGTGCCAGCAGCTTTGGGCCGAACACTGAAGCTTTCTTT. The genes are TRBV7-2 and TRBJ1-1; D is uncertain. Germline V CDR1 and CDR2: SGHTA, FQGNSA. The CDR3 consists of 13 residues. Trimming stripped 3 bases from V and 1 base from J, with 6 bases between.

As for this clone: The same CDR3 can be traced to other DNA sequences in this sample. V gene TRBV2 combines with J gene TRBJ1-2; TRBD1 matches 11 bases. This CDR3 is 15 amino acids long. CDR1 is SNHLY, CDR2 FYNNEI, per germline. V was pared by 0 bases and J by 5 bases, with 2 bases of the junction left unmatched. CDR3: CASSEAGTGGYGYTF. DNA for the CDR3: TGTGCCAGCAGTGAAGCTGGGACAGGGGGATATGGCTACACCTTC. Using reference TRBV2 and TRBJ1-2 for the parts outside the CDR3, the full variable domain is EPEVTQTPSHQVTQMGQEVILRCVPISNHLYFYWYRQILGQKVEFLVSFYNNEISEKSEIFDDQFSVERPDGSNFTLKIRSTKLEDSAMYFCASSEAGTGGYGYTFGSGTRLTVV.

This chain joins TRBV3-1 (or the pseudogene TRBV3-2) and TRBJ2-1; 12 bases match TRBD2. With 6 bases clipped from V and 8 bases from J, the junction kept 5 bases outside the gene matches. The CDR3 sequence is 14 residues long. Germline V CDR1 and CDR2: LGHDT, YNNKEL (reference sequence). The CDR3 region is CASSSSGGADEQFF. For the CDR3, the DNA is TGTGCCAGCAGTTCTAGCGGGGGGGCCGATGAGCAGTTCTTC.

This clone was detected only a few times. The chain uses TRBV7-2 and TRBJ2-7, with D perhaps TRBD2 (5 bases). The CDR3 contains 13 residues. Trimming removed 5 bases from V and 6 bases from J, with 14 bases in between. Germline CDR1 reads SGHTA; CDR2 reads FQGNSA. CDR3 loop: CASSRLDYSEQYF. The DNA of the CDR3 is TGTGCCAGCAGCCGCCTCGACTATTCCGAGCAGTACTTC.

The V and J genes are TRBV7-9 and TRBJ1-1; 7 nucleotides align to TRBD1. CDR1 SEHNR and CDR2 FQNEAQ come from the germline V gene (reference sequence). CDR3 length: 15 residues. The trim removed 1 base at V and 1 base at J, leaving 3 bases unmatched. The CDR3 bases are TGTGCCAGCAGCTTAGTAGGGGGCAAGAACACTGAAGCTTTCTTT. This codes for CASSLVGGKNTEAFF.

V and J are TRBV7-3 and TRBJ2-2; D remains unclear. CDR1 is SGHTA, CDR2 FQGTGA, per germline. The CDR3 length is 13 residues. The ends were cut back, 5 bases at V and 1 base at J, with 5 bases in the middle. CDR3 coding DNA: TGTGCCAGCAGCAGCTTGAACACCGGGGAGCTGTTTTTT. Its protein is CASSSLNTGELFF.

This clone appeared once. V usage is TRBV14 and J usage is TRBJ1-1; no clear D. V was shortened by 1 base and J by 1 base, with 10 bases between the two germline ends. Germline V gene data show CDR1 as SGHDN and CDR2 as FVKESK. The CDR3 sequence is 15 residues long. CDR3 nucleotides: TGTGCCAGCAGCCAAGGGTCTGCGGGGAACACTGAAGCTTTCTTT. Protein sequence: CASSQGSAGNTEAFF.

V gene TRBV6-5 combines with J gene TRBJ2-5; 9 bases align to TRBD1. Germline V gene sequence: CDR1 MNHEY, CDR2 SVGAGI. The CDR3 is made up of 14 amino acids. With 6 bases clipped from V and 5 bases from J, the junction kept 7 bases outside the gene matches. CDR3 protein: CASSRTGVGETQYF. Written as DNA, the CDR3 is TGTGCCAGCAGCAGGACAGGGGTCGGGGAGACCCAGTACTTC.

The genes are TRBV7-6 and TRBJ2-7; 7 positions agree with TRBD2. The J segment lost 1 base and the V segment lost 5 bases, leaving 11 bases of the junction unmatched. Germline CDR1 is SGHVS and CDR2 is FNYEAQ. The CDR3 runs 16 residues. CDR3: CASSPAWGAGSYEQYF. The CDR3 DNA sequence: TGTGCCAGCAGCCCAGCCTGGGGAGCGGGGTCCTACGAGCAGTACTTC.

The chain couples TRBV3-1 (or the pseudogene TRBV3-2) to TRBJ1-4, with D tentatively TRBD1 (6 bases). Trimming removed 1 base at V and 7 bases at J, with 13 bases between. The V gene's germline CDR1 is LGHDT and CDR2 YNNKEL (reference sequence). The length of the CDR3 is 15 residues. In DNA, the CDR3 is TGTGCCAGCAGCCAAGGTTGGGGGCGCGGTGAAAAACTGTTTTTT. Its translation: CASSQGWGRGEKLFF.

The chain joins TRBV20-1 to TRBJ1-2; D remains unclear. Per germline, CDR1 DFQATT and CDR2 SNEGSKA (reference sequence). The CDR3 is 11 residues long. The ends were cut back, 3 bases at V and 4 bases at J, with 6 bases in the middle. CDR3 loop: CSASILYGYTF. In DNA form, the CDR3 reads TGCAGTGCTAGTATTCTCTATGGCTACACCTTC.

The table lists this clone with a few counts. At one boundary the junction diverges from the germline segment, which might be a read error. V is TRBV7-7 and J is TRBJ1-5; D possibly corresponds to TRBD1 (6 bases). Germline V CDR1 and CDR2: SSHAT, FNYEAQ (reference sequence). The CDR3 sequence is 16 residues long. For the CDR3, the DNA is TGTGCTAGCAGCCCCCCGGGACACCGGCTAGTCCAGCCCCAGCATTTT. As protein: CASSPPGHRLVQPQHF.